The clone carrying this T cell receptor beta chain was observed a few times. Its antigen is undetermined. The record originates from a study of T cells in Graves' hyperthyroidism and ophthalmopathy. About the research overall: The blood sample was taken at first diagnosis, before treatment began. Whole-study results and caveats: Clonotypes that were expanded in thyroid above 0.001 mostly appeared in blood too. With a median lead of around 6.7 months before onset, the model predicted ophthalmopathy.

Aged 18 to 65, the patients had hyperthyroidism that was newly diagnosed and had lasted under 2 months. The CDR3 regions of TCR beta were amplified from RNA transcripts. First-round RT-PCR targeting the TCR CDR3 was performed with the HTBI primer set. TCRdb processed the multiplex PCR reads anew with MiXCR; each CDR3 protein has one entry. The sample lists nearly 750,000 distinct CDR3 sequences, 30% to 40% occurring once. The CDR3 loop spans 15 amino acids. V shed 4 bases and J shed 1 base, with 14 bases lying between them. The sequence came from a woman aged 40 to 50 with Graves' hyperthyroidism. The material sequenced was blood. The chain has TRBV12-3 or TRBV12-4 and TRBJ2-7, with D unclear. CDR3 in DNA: TGTGCCAGCAGTTCCCCGAGGAAGGGATCCTACGAGCAGTACTTC. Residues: CASSSPRKGSYEQYF.